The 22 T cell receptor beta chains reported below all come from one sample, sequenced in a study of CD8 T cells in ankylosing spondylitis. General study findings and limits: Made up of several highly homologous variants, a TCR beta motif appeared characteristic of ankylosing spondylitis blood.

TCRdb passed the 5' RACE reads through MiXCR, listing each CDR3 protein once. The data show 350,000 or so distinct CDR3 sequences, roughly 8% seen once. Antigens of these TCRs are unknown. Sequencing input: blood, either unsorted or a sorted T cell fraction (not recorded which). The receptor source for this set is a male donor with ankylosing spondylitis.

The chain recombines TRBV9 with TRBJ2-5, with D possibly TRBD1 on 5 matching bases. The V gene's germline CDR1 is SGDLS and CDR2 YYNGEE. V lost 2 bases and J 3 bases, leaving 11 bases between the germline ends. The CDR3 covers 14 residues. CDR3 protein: CASSVRDHEETQYF. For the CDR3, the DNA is TGTGCCAGCAGCGTCAGGGATCACGAAGAGACCCAGTACTTC.

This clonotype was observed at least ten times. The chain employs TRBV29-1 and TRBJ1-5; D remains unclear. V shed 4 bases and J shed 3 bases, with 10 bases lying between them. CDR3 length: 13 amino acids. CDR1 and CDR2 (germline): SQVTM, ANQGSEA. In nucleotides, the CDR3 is TGCAGCGTTGCGCAGGCTTACAATCAGCCCCAGCATTTT. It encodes CSVAQAYNQPQHF.

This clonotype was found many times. This chain's CDR3 is CASRSRDQPQHF. In nucleotides, the CDR3 is TGTGCCAGCAGAAGTAGGGATCAGCCCCAGCATTTT. The V call is TRBV12-3 or TRBV12-4, the J call TRBJ1-5; D is unresolved. V lost 6 bases and J 5 bases, leaving 8 bases between the germline ends. The CDR3 has 12 amino acids.

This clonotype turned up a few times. CDR3 sequence: CSADRTGGNTEAFF. The DNA of the CDR3 is TGCAGTGCAGACCGGACAGGGGGCAACACTGAAGCTTTCTTT. The chain carries TRBV20-1 and TRBJ1-1; TRBD1 aligns across 11 bases. Germline V gene lookup returns CDR1 DFQATT and CDR2 SNEGSKA (reference sequence). The CDR3 has 14 residues. V lost 6 bases and J lost 2; bases outside the gene matches: 5.

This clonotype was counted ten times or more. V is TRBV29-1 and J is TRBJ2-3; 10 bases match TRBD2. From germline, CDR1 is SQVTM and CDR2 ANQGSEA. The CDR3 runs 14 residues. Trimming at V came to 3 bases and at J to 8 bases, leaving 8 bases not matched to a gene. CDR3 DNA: TGCAGCGTTGAGGCTAGCGGGAGTGACCTTACGCAGTATTTT. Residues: CSVEASGSDLTQYF.

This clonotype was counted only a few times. CDR3 DNA: TGTGCCAGCAGTTTATGGAGGGGGCAAGGGGAGCCCCATACGTTCTTC. Its translation is CASSLWRGQGEPHTFF. V is TRBV12-3 or TRBV12-4 and J is TRBJ2-1; tentative D call: TRBD1 (7 bases). There are 16 residues in the CDR3. The V gene lost 2 bases and the J gene lost 15 bases, with 26 bases spanning the gap.

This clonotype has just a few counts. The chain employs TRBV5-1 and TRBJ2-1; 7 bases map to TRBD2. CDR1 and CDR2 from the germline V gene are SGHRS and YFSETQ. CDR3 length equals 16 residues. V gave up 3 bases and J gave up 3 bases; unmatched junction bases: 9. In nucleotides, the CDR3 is TGCGCCAGCAGCTCAAATAGCGGGCCCAACTACAATGAGCAGTTCTTC. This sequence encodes CASSSNSGPNYNEQFF.

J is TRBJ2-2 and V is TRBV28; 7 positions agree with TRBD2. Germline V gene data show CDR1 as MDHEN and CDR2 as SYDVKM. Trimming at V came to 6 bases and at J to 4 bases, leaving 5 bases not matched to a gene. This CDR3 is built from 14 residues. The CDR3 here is CASRSTGGTGELFF. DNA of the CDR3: TGTGCCAGCAGGTCGACGGGGGGCACCGGGGAGCTGTTTTTT.

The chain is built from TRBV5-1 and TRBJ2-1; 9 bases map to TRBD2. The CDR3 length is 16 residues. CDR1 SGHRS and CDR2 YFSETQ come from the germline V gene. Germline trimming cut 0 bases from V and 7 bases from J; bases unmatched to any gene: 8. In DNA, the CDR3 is TGCGCCAGCAGCTTGGCCACTCTAGCGGGAAGGAATGAGCAGTTCTTC. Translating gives CASSLATLAGRNEQFF.

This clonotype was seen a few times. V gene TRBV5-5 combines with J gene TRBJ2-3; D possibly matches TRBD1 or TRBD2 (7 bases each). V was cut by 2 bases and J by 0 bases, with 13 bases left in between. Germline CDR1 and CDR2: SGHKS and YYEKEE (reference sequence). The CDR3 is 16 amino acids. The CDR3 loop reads CASSLQGRASTDTQYF. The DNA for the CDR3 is TGTGCCAGCAGCTTACAGGGGAGGGCTAGCACAGATACGCAGTATTTT.

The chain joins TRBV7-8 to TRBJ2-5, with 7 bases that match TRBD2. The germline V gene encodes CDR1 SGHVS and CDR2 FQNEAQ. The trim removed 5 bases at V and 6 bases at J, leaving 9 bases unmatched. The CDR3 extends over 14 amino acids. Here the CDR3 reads CASSPRGLVKTQYF. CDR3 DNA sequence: TGTGCCAGCAGCCCCCGCGGACTAGTTAAGACCCAGTACTTC.

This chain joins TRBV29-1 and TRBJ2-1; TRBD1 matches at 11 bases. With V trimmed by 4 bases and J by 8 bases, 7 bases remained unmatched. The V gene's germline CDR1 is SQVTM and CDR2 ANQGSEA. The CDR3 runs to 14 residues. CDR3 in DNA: TGCAGCGTTGGCTGGACAGGGGGCGAGGATGAGCAGTTCTTC. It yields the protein CSVGWTGGEDEQFF.

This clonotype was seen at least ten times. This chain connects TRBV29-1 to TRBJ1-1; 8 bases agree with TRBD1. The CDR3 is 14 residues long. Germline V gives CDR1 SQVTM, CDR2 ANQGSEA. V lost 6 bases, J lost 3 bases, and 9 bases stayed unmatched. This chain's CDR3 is CSVHPRQGYTEAFF. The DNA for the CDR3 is TGCAGCGTCCATCCCCGACAGGGGTACACTGAAGCTTTCTTT.

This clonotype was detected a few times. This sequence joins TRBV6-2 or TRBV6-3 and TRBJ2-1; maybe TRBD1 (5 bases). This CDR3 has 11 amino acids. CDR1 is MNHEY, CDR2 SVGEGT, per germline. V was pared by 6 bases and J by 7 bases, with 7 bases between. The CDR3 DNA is TGTGCCAGCAGCCACAGGAATGAGCAGTTCTTC. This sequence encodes CASSHRNEQFF.

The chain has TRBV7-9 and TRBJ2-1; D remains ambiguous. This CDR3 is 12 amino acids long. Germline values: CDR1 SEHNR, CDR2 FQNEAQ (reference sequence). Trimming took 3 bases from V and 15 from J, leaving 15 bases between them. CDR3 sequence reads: CASSFMGRERFF. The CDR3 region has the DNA TGTGCCAGCAGCTTTATGGGTCGCGAACGGTTCTTC.

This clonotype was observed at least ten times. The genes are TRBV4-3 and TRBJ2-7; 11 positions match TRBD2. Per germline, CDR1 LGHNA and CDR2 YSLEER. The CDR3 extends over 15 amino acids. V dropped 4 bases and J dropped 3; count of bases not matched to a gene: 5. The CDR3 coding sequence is TGCGCCAGCAGCCCCTCTGGGACTAGCGGCTACGAGCAGTACTTC. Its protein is CASSPSGTSGYEQYF.

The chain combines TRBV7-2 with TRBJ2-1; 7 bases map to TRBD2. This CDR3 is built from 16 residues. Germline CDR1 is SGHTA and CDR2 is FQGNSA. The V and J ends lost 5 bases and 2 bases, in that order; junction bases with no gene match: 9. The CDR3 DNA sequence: TGTGCCAGCAGCGCTCGGGGGAGCGGGGCCTACAATGAGCAGTTCTTC. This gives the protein CASSARGSGAYNEQFF. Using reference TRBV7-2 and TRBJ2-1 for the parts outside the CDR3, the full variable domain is GAGVSQSPSNKVTEKGKDVELRCDPISGHTALYWYRQSLGQGLEFLIYFQGNSAPDKSGLPSDRFSAERTGGSVSTLTIQRTQQEDSAVYLCASSARGSGAYNEQFFGPGTRLTVL.

DNA for the CDR3: TGTGCCAGCGGGGGACTAGCGGGAGGGACTAGCACAGATACGCAGTATTTT. It specifies CASGGLAGGTSTDTQYF. The genes are TRBV27 and TRBJ2-3; 16 bases agree with TRBD2. This CDR3 spans 17 amino acids. Trimming cost V 8 bases and J 0 bases; bases outside gene matches: 5. Germline V lookup: CDR1 MNHEY, CDR2 SMNVEV (reference sequence).

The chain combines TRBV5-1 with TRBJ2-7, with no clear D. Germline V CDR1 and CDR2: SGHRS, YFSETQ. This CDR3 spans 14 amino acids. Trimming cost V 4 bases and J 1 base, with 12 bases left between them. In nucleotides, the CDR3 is TGCGCCAGCAGCCCCCCTTTTGGGTCCTACGAGCAGTACTTC. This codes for CASSPPFGSYEQYF.

For the CDR3, the DNA is TGTGCCATCACCCCGGGACTAGCGGGAGAGGGGGGCGATACGCAGTATTTT. Translated, it gives CAITPGLAGEGGDTQYF. The chain uses TRBV10-3 and TRBJ2-3, with 14 bases that match TRBD2. V shed 7 bases and J 6 bases; nucleotides not matched to a gene: 12. The CDR3 sequence is 17 residues long. Germline V lookup: CDR1 ENHRY, CDR2 SYGVKD.

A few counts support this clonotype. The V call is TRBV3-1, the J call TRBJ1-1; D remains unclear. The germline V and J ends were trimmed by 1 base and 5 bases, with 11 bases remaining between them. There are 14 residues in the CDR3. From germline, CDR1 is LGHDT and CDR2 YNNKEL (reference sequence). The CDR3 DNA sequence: TGTGCCAGCAGCCAAGGGCCCGGAAGGACTGAAGCTTTCTTT. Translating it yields CASSQGPGRTEAFF.

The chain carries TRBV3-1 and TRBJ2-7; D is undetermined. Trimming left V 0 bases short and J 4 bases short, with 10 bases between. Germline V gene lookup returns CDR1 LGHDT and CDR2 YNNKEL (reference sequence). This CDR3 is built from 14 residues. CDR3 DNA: TGTGCCAGCAGCCAAGATACGCCACTTTACGAGCAGTACTTC. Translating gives CASSQDTPLYEQYF.